One T cell receptor beta chain is described in this entry. CDR1 MDHEN and CDR2 SYDVKM come from the germline V gene. The junction had 8 bases not matched to a gene; V was cut back by 3 bases and J by 8 bases. This CDR3 contains 15 residues. Amplification in unsorted PBMC replicate PCRs started from 250 to 300 ng DNA, which equals about 30,000 T cell genomes. Assay used: immunoSEQ multiplex PCR; TCRdb lists only in-frame clones, some missing. The repertoire holds around 510,000 clones, with roughly four fifths as singletons. The data are from a study of shared clonotypes between healthy human individuals. Donors were Caucasian adults residing in Nashville, Tennessee, USA.

The origin of this receptor is a woman in her thirties or forties in good health. Some clones in this sample may be carry-over from other donors' samples. The chain carries TRBV28 and TRBJ1-4; 8 bases are a match to TRBD1. The sequenced material came from PBMCs. DNA for the CDR3: TGTGCCAGCAGTTTGAGCAGGGGGCAGGGAGAAAAACTGTTTTTT. It specifies CASSLSRGQGEKLFF.